The T cell receptor (beta chain) described here comes from a study of monozygotic twins with inflammatory bowel disease. For every TCR library, around 3.5 ug of total RNA was used. For each CDR3 protein, TCRdb gives one entry from its re-call of the 5' RACE reads, without DNA. The sample table includes 330,000 or so distinct CDR3 sequences. Comment on this clonotype: Its antigen is unknown.

This CDR3 has 15 residues. Germline lookup yields CDR1 SGHRS and CDR2 YFSETQ. Findings and caveats of the study: In patient repertoires, differing immunosuppressive treatments may have added some variability. Discrimination among different T cell subtypes was not achievable.

The source of this sequence is a human donor with ulcerative colitis or Crohn's disease, or a healthy co-twin of an affected twin (not recorded which). The sequencing sample was made of blood. The chain carries TRBV5-1 and TRBJ2-5; the D call from TCRdb, TRBD2, cannot be confirmed without DNA. CDR3 sequence: CASSLAGGGEETQYF.